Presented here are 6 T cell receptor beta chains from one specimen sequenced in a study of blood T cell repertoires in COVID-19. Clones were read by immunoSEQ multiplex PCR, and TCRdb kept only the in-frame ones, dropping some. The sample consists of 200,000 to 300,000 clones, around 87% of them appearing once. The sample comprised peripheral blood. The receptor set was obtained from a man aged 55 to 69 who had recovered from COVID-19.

CDR3 DNA sequence: TGCGCCAGCAGCCAAGAGGGGGCTGGGCTTAGCAATCAGCCCCAGCATTTT. It translates to CASSQEGAGLSNQPQHF. This chain joins TRBV4-1 and TRBJ1-5; a weak D match, TRBD1 (6 bases). Germline-derived CDR1 and CDR2 are MGHRA and YSYEKL. V dropped 0 bases and J dropped 0 bases, with 12 bases sitting between them. There are 17 residues in the CDR3.

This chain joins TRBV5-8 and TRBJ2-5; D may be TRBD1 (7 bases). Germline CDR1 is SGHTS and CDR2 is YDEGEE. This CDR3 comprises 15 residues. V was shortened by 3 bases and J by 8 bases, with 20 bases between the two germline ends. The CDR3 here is CASSWRGTAGGTQYF. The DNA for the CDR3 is TGTGCCAGCAGCTGGAGGGGGACAGCCGGGGGAACCCAGTACTTC.

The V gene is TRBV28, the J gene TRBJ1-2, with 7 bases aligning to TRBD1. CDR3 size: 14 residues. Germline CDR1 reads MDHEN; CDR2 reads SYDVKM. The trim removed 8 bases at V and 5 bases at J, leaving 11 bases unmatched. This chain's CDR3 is CASCNTGTAYGYTF. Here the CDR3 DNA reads TGTGCCAGCTGTAATACCGGGACAGCTTATGGCTACACCTTC.

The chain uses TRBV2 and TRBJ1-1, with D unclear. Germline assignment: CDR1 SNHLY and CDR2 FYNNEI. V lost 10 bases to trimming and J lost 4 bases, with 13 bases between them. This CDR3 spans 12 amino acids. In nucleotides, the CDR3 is TGTGCCACTACCTGGCAGGCCACTGAAGCTTTCTTT. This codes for CATTWQATEAFF.

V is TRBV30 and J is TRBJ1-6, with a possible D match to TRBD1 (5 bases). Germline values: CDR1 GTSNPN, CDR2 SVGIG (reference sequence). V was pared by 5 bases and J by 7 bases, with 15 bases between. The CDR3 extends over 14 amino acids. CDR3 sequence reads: CAWAYLQENSPLHF. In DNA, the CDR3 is TGTGCCTGGGCCTACTTACAGGAAAATTCACCCCTCCACTTT.

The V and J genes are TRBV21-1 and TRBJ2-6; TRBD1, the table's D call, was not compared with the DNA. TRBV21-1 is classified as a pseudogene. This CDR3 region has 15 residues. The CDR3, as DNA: TGTGCCAGCAGGACAGGGAACTCTGGGGCCAACGTCCTGACTTTC. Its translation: CASRTGNSGANVLTF.